This T cell receptor (beta chain) appears in the sequencing data of a study of low-dose radiotherapy and immunotherapy resistance in tumors. Study details: Per fraction, Cohort 2 was given 1 Gy every two weeks, accumulating a total of 13 Gy over 26 weeks.

At least ten counts were recorded for this clonotype. Trimming took off 0 bases at V and 0 bases at J, with 4 bases between the two ends. The CDR3 loop spans 14 amino acids. From germline, CDR1 is LGHNA and CDR2 YSLEER. Primers used for first-strand cDNA, a TRAV- and TRBV-specific set, covered both alpha and beta chains. TCRs were amplified for roughly 20 PCR cycles with a constant-region primer and V-primer adapter. Amplification (by in vitro transcription) was performed on isolated mRNA. From the reads, TCRdb called clonotypes with MiXCR, one entry per CDR3 protein. The table includes about 80,000 distinct CDR3 sequences, less than 20% detected once. Noted time point: after trial treatment. Treatment defined: LDRT plus nivolumab, ipilimumab, low-dose cyclophosphamide and aspirin (RACIN trial).

This sequence originates from a male donor with prostate cancer. V usage is TRBV4-3 and J usage is TRBJ2-3, with D unclear. The sample here was PBMCs, taken after low-dose radiotherapy plus immunotherapy. Written as DNA, the CDR3 is TGCGCCAGCAGCCAAGATCGAAGCACAGATACGCAGTATTTT. Its translation: CASSQDRSTDTQYF.